The clone carrying this T cell receptor beta chain occurred a few times. This sample was included in a study of metastatic and nonmetastatic thyroid tumors. CDR1 is SGHAT, CDR2 FQNNGV, per germline. The length of the CDR3 is 17 residues. V was pared by 1 base and J by 0 bases, with 13 bases between. No treatment of any kind had been given to any patient before thyroid surgery. TCRdb re-called clones from the PCR reads using MiXCR. The repertoire includes tens of thousands of clones, about 26% of them detected once, and 9.5% to 13% sits in the top ten. V is TRBV11-2 and J is TRBJ2-1; possible D gene TRBD1, 6 bases. The receptor comes from a male donor with papillary thyroid cancer or a benign thyroid nodule (not recorded which). Some clones in this sample may be carry-over from other donors' samples. The sample consisted of blood. The CDR3 region is CASSLVGQLSSYNEQFF. In DNA form, the CDR3 reads TGTGCCAGCAGCTTAGTTGGACAGCTCAGCTCCTACAATGAGCAGTTCTTC.